This TCR beta chain was recovered during a study of T cell responses to AZD1222 COVID-19 vaccine (dated by TCRdb to about 2021). Regarding the study in general: AZD1222 recipients whose second dose came at about 4 weeks and those whose second dose came at about 12 weeks were combined into one group, since spike-specific TCR depth and breadth did not differ between the two schedules. A total of approximately 240 trial participants underwent TCR sequencing, of whom 200 to 220 had received two doses of AZD1222 and 26 had received two doses of the MenACWY control vaccine. Enrollment into the trials was organized by age into subgroups of 18-55, 56-69 and 70-plus years, and those subgroups contained approximately 160, 26 and 62 TCR-sequenced participants, respectively.

In light of the paper, this sample's time point label describes: baseline before first vaccination. Vaccinee samples came from UK trials COV001 and COV002, including a single-blind randomized controlled phase 2/3 trial of AZD1222 (ChAdOx1 nCoV-19) in healthy adults. For TCRbeta chain sequencing, PBMC samples were collected from trial participants at day 0 and at day 28 after the second dose. The CDR3 regions of human TCRbeta chains were analyzed by immunosequencing. As for how the authors treated the data: TCRs in the repertoires were matched against a reference library of SARS-CoV-2-specific TCRs that had been generated with the MIRA antigen-specificity platform. Breadth meant the fraction of unique TCRs that were SARS-CoV-2-associated, whereas depth meant the fraction of total T cells that were SARS-CoV-2-associated. Using the MIRA data, each spike-specific TCR was mapped to the spike region that the TCR reacts to and placed in a CD4 or CD8 class. Log10-transformed breadth and depth values were compared by one-way ANOVA with Sidak's multiple comparisons tests. TCRdb re-hosts the immuneACCESS table, in-frame sequences only. Its copies lack some clones; in the studies checked, an unresolved V gene accounts for under half of them, and the cause for the rest is not known. That table gives V, J and clone size, and the DNA gave D and trimming. The sample contains over 75,000 clones, around nine tenths of them found a single time. Under 4% of the sample goes to the ten largest clones.

Cut back by 6 bases and 0 bases, the V and J ends lie 12 bases apart. Sequences MNHEY (CDR1) and SVGAGI (CDR2) are obtained from the germline V gene. Including the terminal cysteine and phenylalanine, the CDR3 comprises 15 residues. Here the CDR3 DNA is all that survives: 45 bases in frame from base 1. Overall results and qualifications from the work: Conclusions about previously exposed vaccinees are limited because only five to seven AZD1222 recipients were SARS-CoV-2 seropositive at baseline. Because no samples from the day 14 peak response were available, repertoires could be characterized only after the peak T cell response. Most participants were white British and females outnumbered males, and the authors suggested that clonal diversity may have been underestimated. The whole spike protein was spanned by vaccine-associated CD4 TCRs, and dominant responses were seen in regions 160-218 and 743-854. After two AZD1222 doses, spike-specific TCR breadth and depth were significantly higher than at day 0 and than in MenACWY recipients. Epitopes outside the regions mutated in the B.1.351 and B.1.1.7 variants were reportedly recognized by nearly half of the unique spike-specific TCRs. In the small 56-69-year group, the increase in depth fell short of significance, most likely because of low power.

Remarks on this clone: Its target antigen remains unknown. Within one base of it there is no much larger clone, and no base qualities were kept.

The specimen comprised peripheral blood, sampled on day 0 of AZD1222 vaccination. The sequence came from an adult in good health. The rearrangement combines TRBV6-5 with TRBJ2-1, with TRBD1 as a weak D call on 6 bases. The CDR3 sequence is CASSPGQLSYNEQFF. The nucleotides are TGTGCCAGCAGCCCCGGACAGCTCTCCTACAATGAGCAGTTCTTC.